This paragraph reports one T cell receptor beta chain. The clone's antigen remains unknown. Base qualities are not at hand, and no much larger clone is one base apart. There are 15 amino acids in the CDR3, from cysteine to phenylalanine inclusive. Only the CDR3 region is kept as DNA, spanning 45 bases read in frame from base 1. Per the germline V gene (reference sequence), SGHNT is the CDR1 and YYREEE is the CDR2. Trimming removed 0 bases from V and 7 bases from J, leaving 13 bases between the germline ends. At transurethral resection, specimens of the bladder lesions were collected and then stored at -80C. From bladder specimens obtained at transurethral resection, DNA was extracted. The source of the sample is a study of T cell repertoires in urothelial bladder cancer (dated by TCRdb to between 2019 and 2020). Looking at the study overall: Of the approximately twelve resected lesions, three were clinical stage cT0, three were cTa, three were cT1, and three were cT2 or greater. TCR repertoire clonality in bladder tumors was compared with TCR repertoire clonality in benign bladder inflammation. Eleven to twelve resected bladder lesions were studied, comprising urothelial carcinoma (UC+) and benign (UC-) specimens. Twelve patients with bladder lesions who were undergoing transurethral resection were prospectively identified.

Overall study results and their limits: Urothelial carcinoma specimens had a median of approximately 5,600 T cells, fewer than the median of 25,872 seen in benign specimens. A median tumor infiltrating lymphocyte percentage of around 2% was observed in carcinoma specimens, compared with around 12% in benign specimens. In carcinoma specimens a single T-cell clone made up as much as 17% of infiltrating lymphocytes, compared with around 2.2% in benign specimens.

The TCR beta chain CDR3 region was sequenced with the immunoSEQ assay. The authors' pipeline ran thus. For each specimen, T-cell fraction, clonal dominance and maximum TCR clone frequency were calculated. In TCRdb, the immuneACCESS table is reduced to in-frame sequences with V and J assigned. These tables do not hold every clone; where another copy was compared, an unresolved V gene accounts for under half, and the others remain unexplained. The DNA gave D and trimming, while V, J and clone size come from that table. This sample comprises fewer than 15,000 clones, just over 65% of them detected only once. About 8.9% of the sample rests with the top ten.

The sequencing input was tumor-infiltrating cells from bladder cancer. This receptor was obtained from a human donor with urothelial carcinoma. This receptor chain uses TRBV5-4 and TRBJ1-4; the best D guess is TRBD1, with 6 bases matching. The CDR3 loop reads CASSLGVGGGEKLFF. In nucleotides, the sequence is TGTGCCAGCAGCTTGGGTGTAGGGGGAGGTGAAAAACTGTTTTTT.